Listed here are 27 T cell receptor beta chains from one sample, sequenced in a study of blood T cell repertoires in COVID-19. Clones were sequenced by immunoSEQ multiplex PCR, and TCRdb holds only the in-frame ones, with some missing. This table has roughly 190,000 clones, more than 60% appearing once. Input material: peripheral blood. All receptors come from a woman in her fifties or sixties with acute or convalescent COVID-19.

A single count supports this clone. This sequence joins TRBV7-8 and TRBJ2-7; tentatively, D is TRBD2 (5 bases). This CDR3 has 18 amino acids. V gave up 1 base and J gave up 3 bases, with 22 bases separating them. In germline, CDR1 is SGHVS, CDR2 FQNEAQ. For the CDR3, the DNA is TGTGCCAGCAGCTTAGTTCGTAGAGGGCAAGGATCTATCTACGAGCAGTACTTC. Encoded protein: CASSLVRRGQGSIYEQYF.

The genes are TRBV18 and TRBJ1-2; TRBD1 agrees at 8 bases. The CDR3 has 14 residues. V shed 5 bases, J shed 1 base, and the junction held 3 bases outside the gene matches. Germline V gene data show CDR1 as KGHSH and CDR2 as LQKENI. CDR3 in amino acids: CASSADRVNYGYTF. CDR3 in DNA: TGTGCCAGCTCAGCGGACAGGGTTAACTATGGCTACACCTTC.

This CDR3 is CASSPFRGGELFF. CDR3 in DNA: TGTGCCAGCAGCCCATTTAGAGGGGGGGAGCTGTTTTTT. V usage is TRBV7-2 and J usage is TRBJ2-2; TRBD2 is a possible D gene (5 bases). V shed 5 bases and J shed 8 bases, with 12 bases lying between them. This CDR3 comprises 13 residues. The germline V gene has CDR1 SGHTA and CDR2 FQGNSA.

This clone showed up just once. The J gene is TRBJ2-7, the V gene TRBV29-1, with 9 bases identical to TRBD1. The ends lost 4 bases at V and 1 base at J; junction bases unmatched: 8. Germline CDR1 reads SQVTM; CDR2 reads ANQGSEA. The CDR3 contains 15 residues. CDR3 residues: CSVAGHGTGSYEQYF. DNA of the CDR3: TGCAGCGTTGCTGGCCACGGGACAGGGTCCTACGAGCAGTACTTC.

This clone appeared a few times. The J gene is TRBJ2-2, the V gene TRBV10-3; D is undetermined. The V gene's germline CDR1 is ENHRY and CDR2 SYGVKD. This CDR3 spans 14 amino acids. Trimming removed 4 bases at V and 0 bases at J, with 6 bases between. The DNA for the CDR3 is TGTGCCATCAGTGGAACAGCGAACACCGGGGAGCTGTTTTTT. Amino acid sequence: CAISGTANTGELFF.

This chain joins TRBV9 and TRBJ1-2; 11 nucleotides align to TRBD1. The germline V gene has CDR1 SGDLS and CDR2 YYNGEE. This CDR3 has 15 amino acids. J was trimmed by 8 bases and V by 4 bases; bases with no gene match: 10. In DNA form, the CDR3 reads TGTGCCAGCAGCACCTATGGACAGGGGGCGCCCGGCTACACCTTC. Translated: CASSTYGQGAPGYTF.

This chain connects TRBV27 to TRBJ1-2, with D possibly matching TRBD1 (5 bases). Germline assignment: CDR1 MNHEY and CDR2 SMNVEV (reference sequence). Trimming cost V 4 bases and J 0 bases, with 12 bases left between them. The CDR3 loop spans 15 amino acids. The CDR3 region is CASSSRQPTNYGYTF. The CDR3 nucleotides read TGTGCCAGCAGTTCCCGACAGCCCACTAACTATGGCTACACCTTC.

There are a few counts of this clone. The chain has TRBV7-6 and TRBJ2-7; D uncertain. Per the germline V gene, CDR1 is SGHVS and CDR2 is FNYEAQ. Deletions cut 5 bases from V and 3 bases from J, with 14 bases between. The CDR3 runs 14 residues. Written as DNA, the CDR3 is TGTGCCAGCAGCCCCGAATTTGGCAGCTACGAGCAGTACTTC. Translation: CASSPEFGSYEQYF.

J is TRBJ2-1 and V is TRBV5-6; weak D call: TRBD2 (6 bases). CDR1 is SGHDT, CDR2 YYEEEE, per germline. Between the trimmed V and J ends, which lost 7 bases and 6 bases, there was a span of 14 bases. This CDR3 comprises 13 residues. The CDR3 protein is CASSTSFGNEQFF. Written as DNA, the CDR3 is TGTGCCAGCTCCACTAGCTTCGGCAATGAGCAGTTCTTC.

The chain is built from TRBV7-9 and TRBJ1-5, with D possibly being TRBD1 (5 bases). CDR3 size: 15 residues. Germline CDR1 SEHNR, CDR2 FQNEAQ (reference sequence). Trimming cost V 2 bases and J 1 base, with 9 bases left between them. Here the CDR3 DNA reads TGTGCCAGCAGCTTAACTGGGGGGAGCAATCAGCCCCAGCATTTT. This encodes CASSLTGGSNQPQHF. The whole variable domain, filled in from reference TRBV7-9 and TRBJ1-5, reads DTGVSQNPRHKITKRGQNVTFRCDPISEHNRLYWYRQTLGQGPEFLTYFQNEAQLEKSRLLSDRFSAERPKGSFSTLEIQRTEQGDSAMYLCASSLTGGSNQPQHFGDGTRLSIL.

The chain joins TRBV6-1 to TRBJ2-3; D is perhaps TRBD1 (5 bases). Germline V gene data show CDR1 as MNHNS and CDR2 as SASEGT. The CDR3 is made up of 14 amino acids. V was trimmed by 3 bases and J by 4 bases, leaving 11 bases between them. For the CDR3, the DNA is TGTGCCAGCAGTGACCCCGGACACTCAGATACGCAGTATTTT. Protein sequence: CASSDPGHSDTQYF.

The rearrangement joins TRBV9 to TRBJ2-7; possibly TRBD1 for D (6 bases). Per germline, CDR1 SGDLS and CDR2 YYNGEE. CDR3 length: 15 amino acids. V was cut by 0 bases and J by 4 bases, with 14 bases left in between. DNA for the CDR3: TGTGCCAGCAGCGTAGATATTCGCAGGGGTTACGAGCAGTACTTC. Translated, it gives CASSVDIRRGYEQYF.

The chain couples TRBV5-1 to TRBJ2-1, with 13 bases identical to TRBD2. The CDR3 extends over 15 amino acids. Trimming removed 5 bases from V and 7 bases from J; junction bases left unmatched: 6. Germline CDR1 is SGHRS and CDR2 is YFSETQ. CDR3 region: CASRKWTSGSNEQFF. The CDR3 DNA reads as TGCGCCAGCAGAAAATGGACTAGCGGGAGTAATGAGCAGTTCTTC. Combining the CDR3 with reference TRBV5-1 and TRBJ2-1 gives the whole variable domain KAGVTQTPRYLIKTRGQQVTLSCSPISGHRSVSWYQQTPGQGLQFLFEYFSETQRNKGNFPGRFSGRQFSNSRSEMNVSTLELGDSALYLCASRKWTSGSNEQFFGPGTRLTVL.

This chain connects TRBV6-5 to TRBJ2-7; 7 bases align to TRBD2. Germline V gene data show CDR1 as MNHEY and CDR2 as SVGAGI. J lost 0 bases, V lost 3 bases, and 5 bases had no gene match. This CDR3 comprises 15 residues. CDR3 coding DNA: TGTGCCAGCAGTTATCGGGGCGGGAGCTCCTACGAGCAGTACTTC. This sequence encodes CASSYRGGSSYEQYF.

J is TRBJ2-7 and V is TRBV30, with 9 bases that match TRBD1. Germline V gene data show CDR1 as GTSNPN and CDR2 as SVGIG (reference sequence). The CDR3 covers 14 residues. V gave up 5 bases and J gave up 5 bases; unmatched junction bases: 10. The CDR3 loop is CAWATTDRGDEQYF. The CDR3 bases are TGTGCCTGGGCAACAACGGACAGGGGTGACGAGCAGTACTTC.

V is TRBV19 and J is TRBJ1-1; 7 bases fit TRBD1. Unmatched junction bases numbered 9, after V lost 3 bases and J lost 5 bases. The CDR3 spans 15 residues. Germline V CDR1 and CDR2: LNHDA, SQIVND (reference sequence). The chain's CDR3 is CASSIWRGQRTEAFF. The CDR3 DNA reads as TGTGCCAGTAGTATCTGGAGGGGGCAACGAACTGAAGCTTTCTTT.

This rearrangement joins TRBV5-6 to TRBJ2-1, with TRBD2 identical over 7 bases. CDR1 SGHDT and CDR2 YYEEEE come from the germline V gene. The CDR3 loop spans 16 amino acids. J was trimmed by 4 bases and V by 1 base; bases with no gene match: 8. CDR3 in DNA: TGTGCCAGCAGCTTGTTGGCTAGCGGAACTTACAATGAGCAGTTCTTC. Translated, it gives CASSLLASGTYNEQFF.

This chain uses TRBV14 with TRBJ2-7; 8 nucleotides line up with TRBD1. The CDR3 loop spans 16 amino acids. J lost 7 bases, V lost 1 base, and 12 bases had no gene match. Germline values: CDR1 SGHDN, CDR2 FVKESK. CDR3 nucleotides: TGTGCCAGCAGCCAAGTCAGGGGACAGGCAATCTGGGAGCAGTACTTC. Protein: CASSQVRGQAIWEQYF.

The chain employs TRBV27 and TRBJ2-7; TRBD1 might be the D (7 bases). Germline CDR1 and CDR2: MNHEY and SMNVEV (reference sequence). V lost 4 bases, J lost 2 bases, and 15 bases lay in between. The CDR3 extends over 15 amino acids. Written as DNA, the CDR3 is TGTGCCAGCAGTTCCCAGGACAGGAGGGCCTACGAGCAGTACTTC. This gives the protein CASSSQDRRAYEQYF.

V gene TRBV3-1 (or the pseudogene TRBV3-2) combines with J gene TRBJ2-1, with a possible D match to TRBD2 (5 bases). Germline values: CDR1 LGHDT, CDR2 YNNKEL (reference sequence). V was shortened by 5 bases and J by 15 bases, with 14 bases between the two germline ends. The CDR3 loop spans 11 amino acids. The CDR3 bases are TGTGCCAGCAGCGAGGCGGGCGCGCGGTTCTTC. Residues: CASSEAGARFF.

This sequence joins TRBV28 and TRBJ2-3, with TRBD1 identical over 8 bases. J was trimmed by 4 bases and V by 5 bases; bases with no gene match: 11. The CDR3 totals 16 residues. CDR1 MDHEN and CDR2 SYDVKM come from the germline V gene. The CDR3 is CASSDRGRRAADTQYF. In DNA form, the CDR3 reads TGTGCCAGCAGTGACAGGGGTAGAAGGGCGGCAGATACGCAGTATTTT.

The chain has TRBV5-4 and TRBJ1-1; possible D gene TRBD1, 6 bases. There are 13 residues in the CDR3. The germline CDR1 and CDR2 sequences are SGHNT and YYREEE (reference sequence). Deletions cut 4 bases from V and 4 bases from J, with 11 bases between. For the CDR3, the DNA is TGTGCCAGCAGCCACAGGGCAGGCACTGAAGCTTTCTTT. Translation gives CASSHRAGTEAFF.

The CDR3 loop reads CASRHQGYNQPQHF. In DNA form, the CDR3 reads TGTGCCAGCAGACATCAGGGGTACAATCAGCCCCAGCATTTT. The chain is built from TRBV7-8 and TRBJ1-5; D possibly corresponds to TRBD1 (6 bases). The CDR3 runs to 14 residues. V was cut by 6 bases and J by 3 bases, with 12 bases left in between. CDR1 and CDR2 (germline): SGHVS, FQNEAQ. Looking up the rest from reference TRBV7-8 and TRBJ1-5 gives the full variable domain: GAGVSQSPRYKVAKRGQDVALRCDPISGHVSLFWYQQALGQGPEFLTYFQNEAQLDKSGLPSDRFFAERPEGSVSTLKIQRTQQEDSAVYLCASRHQGYNQPQHFGDGTRLSIL.

The CDR3 coding sequence is TGTGCCAGCAGTGAATCGGGGTCCTATAATTCACCCCTCCACTTT. This sequence encodes CASSESGSYNSPLHF. J is TRBJ1-6 and V is TRBV6-1, with D unclear. Trimming pared 2 bases from V and 1 base from J, leaving 6 bases between. CDR1 is MNHNS, CDR2 SASEGT, per germline. The CDR3 has 15 amino acids.

The chain uses TRBV28 and TRBJ2-7; 7 positions match TRBD1. V trimming: 6 bases; J trimming: 1 base; junction bases outside the gene matches: 9. The CDR3 has 15 amino acids. The germline V gene encodes CDR1 MDHEN and CDR2 SYDVKM. CDR3: CASRGRQGISYEQYF. DNA for the CDR3: TGTGCCAGCAGAGGCCGACAGGGCATTTCCTACGAGCAGTACTTC.

The rearrangement joins TRBV6-5 to TRBJ1-5; D possibly corresponds to TRBD1 (5 bases). Germline V gene sequence: CDR1 MNHEY, CDR2 SVGAGI. The CDR3 consists of 14 residues. Trimming took 2 bases from V and 3 from J, leaving 8 bases between them. Here the CDR3 reads CASSYGGSNQPQHF. In DNA, the CDR3 is TGTGCCAGCAGTTACGGGGGGTCCAATCAGCCCCAGCATTTT.

The gene calls are TRBV29-1 and TRBJ2-7, with 10 bases lining up with TRBD1. Germline CDR1 SQVTM, CDR2 ANQGSEA. This CDR3 has 13 residues. V was pared by 7 bases and J by 4 bases, with 7 bases of the junction left unmatched. In DNA, the CDR3 is TGCAGCGCCAGCCGACAGGGGGCTTACGAGCAGTACTTC. Protein product: CSASRQGAYEQYF.